This TCR beta chain was documented in a study of CD8 T cells in Susac syndrome. Germline loops: CDR1 MNHEY, CDR2 SVGEGT. This CDR3 contains 13 residues. V lost 7 bases to trimming and J lost 0 bases, with 7 bases between them. About 0.5 to 1 ug RNA was reverse transcribed with random hexamers. Amplification of TCR beta CDR3 was carried out by immunoSEQ multiplex PCR, which covered 54 Vbeta and 13 Jbeta segments. TCRdb fed the immunoSEQ multiplex PCR reads into MiXCR, producing one record per CDR3 protein. The sample has 90,000 to 150,000 distinct CDR3 sequences, just under 95% seen once. Sequencing of TCR beta drew on CD8+ and CD4+ T cells from blood. Through negative isolation, CD4+ and CD8+ T cells were obtained, while TEMRA cells were enriched using FACS.

The receptor comes from a human donor in good health. The chain links TRBV6-2 or TRBV6-3 to TRBJ1-5; D uncertain. Sequencing was carried out using CD8+ T cells from PBMCs. This chain's CDR3 is CASIGDSNQPQHF. The CDR3 coding sequence is TGTGCCAGCATTGGGGATAGCAATCAGCCCCAGCATTTT.